This T cell receptor (beta chain) was profiled in a study of early T cells in non-severe SARS-CoV-2 infection. Study context: Alpha and beta chains were unpaired, from unsorted whole-blood bulk RNA.

cDNA molecules, individually, were tagged with unique molecular identifiers. TCRdb called the 5' RACE reads again in MiXCR, with one record for every CDR3 protein. The profile shows about 92,000 distinct CDR3 sequences, roughly an eighth of them singletons. CDR1 is SEHNR and CDR2 is FQNEAQ in the germline V gene (reference sequence). V lost 4 bases and J lost 4; bases outside the gene matches: 19. The length of the CDR3 is 19 residues. The sample was whole blood. V usage is TRBV7-9 and J usage is TRBJ2-3; 8 positions match TRBD1. The clonotype comes from an adult who was a healthcare worker with PCR-confirmed SARS-CoV-2 infection or an uninfected control (not recorded which). CDR3 nucleotides: TGTGCCAGCAGCTCCCCCCCGGACAGGGAAGTTATCTACGCAGATACGCAGTATTTT. Its protein product is CASSSPPDREVIYADTQYF.